These 24 T cell receptor beta chains came from one sample sequenced in a study of T cell clones after liver transplantation. Profiled with immunoSEQ multiplex PCR; TCRdb holds only in-frame clones, not every one. Of tens of thousands of clones in the sample, approximately 82% were seen once. The sample was CD4+ T cells from blood, taken at the 22-month timepoint. These TCRs come from a human patient who received a liver transplant. The T cells may partly be graft donor cells.

V is TRBV19 and J is TRBJ2-1; D gene unclear. CDR3 size: 14 residues. Per germline, CDR1 LNHDA and CDR2 SQIVND (reference sequence). Trimming left V 3 bases short and J 6 bases short, with 12 bases between. CDR3 protein: CASSILRSSNEQFF. The CDR3 coding sequence is TGTGCCAGTAGTATTTTGCGATCCAGCAATGAGCAGTTCTTC.

This clone was detected only once. The chain recombines TRBV29-1 with TRBJ2-3; 12 bases agree with TRBD1. The V gene end was trimmed by 6 bases and the J gene end by 4 bases; junction bases not matched to a gene: 8. This CDR3 has 15 amino acids. Germline values: CDR1 SQVTM, CDR2 ANQGSEA. The CDR3 spells CSVCLGTGGADTQYF. The CDR3 nucleotides are TGCAGCGTCTGCTTGGGGACAGGGGGCGCAGATACGCAGTATTTT.

The genes are TRBV5-1 and TRBJ2-1; 10 nucleotides agree with TRBD1. Germline trimming cut 0 bases from V and 9 bases from J; bases unmatched to any gene: 6. CDR3 size: 15 residues. Germline V gene data show CDR1 as SGHRS and CDR2 as YFSETQ. CDR3 protein: CASSLVDRGTREQFF. CDR3 nucleotides: TGCGCCAGCAGCTTGGTGGACAGGGGGACTCGTGAGCAGTTCTTC.

The chain is built from TRBV19 and TRBJ1-5, with no clear D. Germline lookup yields CDR1 LNHDA and CDR2 SQIVND (reference sequence). Trimming left V 0 bases short and J 5 bases short, with 8 bases between. This CDR3 contains 14 residues. The DNA for the CDR3 is TGTGCCAGTAGTATAGATAGTAGAGATCAGCCCCAGCATTTT. It codes for CASSIDSRDQPQHF.

The chain has TRBV7-2 and TRBJ2-7; TRBD1 matches at 7 bases. The CDR3 spans 16 residues. The V gene's germline CDR1 is SGHTA and CDR2 FQGNSA. V was clipped by 5 bases and J by 3 bases; unmatched bases: 13. Here the CDR3 DNA reads TGTGCCAGCAGCATCCGATCGGGACCAGGGGGCTACGAGCAGTACTTC. Amino acids: CASSIRSGPGGYEQYF.

The chain recombines TRBV5-3 with TRBJ2-1; TRBD1 might be the D (5 bases). TRBV5-3 is filed as an ORF, its function uncertain. The V end was cut by 3 bases, the J end by 0 bases, with 10 bases between. The CDR3 is 15 amino acids. CDR3 nucleotides: TGTGCCAGAAGCTCAAACAGGAGCTCCTACAATGAGCAGTTCTTC. Its translation is CARSSNRSSYNEQFF.

V and J are TRBV5-4 and TRBJ2-5, with D hard to call. Trimming removed 1 base from V and 5 bases from J, with 9 bases in between. This CDR3 is 13 amino acids long. Germline values: CDR1 SGHNT, CDR2 YYREEE (reference sequence). The CDR3 here is CASSLRAQETQYF. The DNA of the CDR3 is TGTGCCAGCAGCTTGCGGGCCCAGGAGACCCAGTACTTC.

The V gene is TRBV6-5, the J gene TRBJ2-7; 8 nucleotides align to TRBD2. The V and J ends lost 3 bases and 4 bases, in that order; junction bases with no gene match: 5. The CDR3 length is 14 residues. Germline CDR1 MNHEY, CDR2 SVGAGI. In nucleotides, the CDR3 is TGTGCCAGCAGTTATCGGACTAGCCGGTACGAGCAGTACTTC. Amino acids: CASSYRTSRYEQYF.

The chain carries TRBV7-9 and TRBJ2-5; maybe TRBD1 (5 bases). Germline V gene sequence: CDR1 SEHNR, CDR2 FQNEAQ (reference sequence). The CDR3 sequence is 12 residues long. The V and J ends lost 1 base and 10 bases respectively, with 10 bases between them. The chain's CDR3 is CASSLGQMNQYF. The CDR3, as DNA: TGTGCCAGCAGCTTAGGACAGATGAACCAGTACTTC.

This chain connects TRBV5-1 to TRBJ1-1; D is undetermined. The CDR3 is 14 amino acids. CDR1 and CDR2 from the germline V gene are SGHRS and YFSETQ. Trimming removed 1 base from V and 5 bases from J, with 12 bases in between. The CDR3 DNA follows: TGCGCCAGCAGCTTGAGGCCCGCGGGGACTGAAGCTTTCTTT. It yields the protein CASSLRPAGTEAFF.

V gene TRBV2 combines with J gene TRBJ2-6; the D is unclear. V was pared by 6 bases and J by 2 bases, with 14 bases between. The germline gives CDR1 SNHLY, CDR2 FYNNEI. The CDR3 runs to 16 residues. The CDR3 protein is CASSHLYEAGANVLTF. The CDR3 DNA follows: TGTGCCAGCAGCCACCTGTACGAGGCTGGGGCCAACGTCCTGACTTTC.

The rearrangement joins TRBV5-1 to TRBJ2-7; possibly TRBD1 or TRBD2 for D (5 bases each). Trimming cost V 0 bases and J 5 bases, with 9 bases left between them. CDR3 size: 13 residues. Per germline, CDR1 SGHRS and CDR2 YFSETQ. Here the CDR3 DNA reads TGCGCCAGCAGCTTGGTGAGGGACGACGAGCAGTACTTC. This translates into CASSLVRDDEQYF.

This chain connects TRBV30 to TRBJ1-5, with D perhaps matching TRBD1 (5 bases). Trimming pared 1 base from V and 2 bases from J, leaving 12 bases between. The germline CDR1 and CDR2 sequences are GTSNPN and SVGIG (reference sequence). This CDR3 is 15 amino acids long. Written as DNA, the CDR3 is TGTGCCTGGAGTGATAACTGGGGGGGCAATCAGCCCCAGCATTTT. As protein: CAWSDNWGGNQPQHF.

The chain's CDR3 is CASSQDWSEAFF. CDR3 in DNA: TGCGCCAGCAGCCAAGATTGGTCTGAAGCTTTCTTT. The chain joins TRBV4-3 to TRBJ1-1; the D is unclear. The CDR3 consists of 12 residues. In germline, CDR1 is LGHNA, CDR2 YSLEER. Trimming took 0 bases from V and 6 from J, leaving 5 bases between them.

This chain joins TRBV19 and TRBJ1-5; perhaps TRBD1 as D (5 bases). CDR1 is LNHDA, CDR2 SQIVND, per germline (reference sequence). V was clipped by 1 base and J by 4 bases, with 11 bases between them. This CDR3 spans 15 amino acids. The CDR3, as DNA: TGTGCCAGTAGTATAGCGACAGCTACAAATCAGCCCCAGCATTTT. Encoded protein: CASSIATATNQPQHF.

This clone was recorded only once. The identical CDR3 is also encoded by other nucleotide sequences in the sample. This chain links TRBV18 with TRBJ2-5; D is uncertain. The CDR3 is 12 amino acids. Germline CDR1 is KGHSH and CDR2 is LQKENI. The V end lost 1 base, the J end lost 5 bases, and 5 bases lay between the germline ends. CDR3 in amino acids: CASSPLGETQYF. CDR3 DNA sequence: TGTGCCAGCTCACCACTTGGGGAGACCCAGTACTTC. The entire variable domain, with the rest obtained from reference TRBV18 and TRBJ2-5, is as follows: NAGVMQNPRHLVRRRGQEARLRCSPMKGHSHVYWYRQLPEEGLKFMVYLQKENIIDESGMPKERFSAEFPKEGPSILRIQQVVRGDSAAYFCASSPLGETQYFGPGTRLLVL.

V and J are TRBV6-1 and TRBJ1-5; 9 positions match TRBD1. From germline, CDR1 is MNHNS and CDR2 SASEGT. The CDR3 is made up of 14 amino acids. Trimming removed 5 bases from V and 5 bases from J; junction bases left unmatched: 4. CDR3 region: CASSRTGVDQPQHF. CDR3 DNA sequence: TGTGCCAGCAGTCGGACAGGGGTCGATCAGCCCCAGCATTTT.

The J gene is TRBJ2-2, the V gene TRBV7-9; TRBD2 agrees at 13 bases. The CDR3 length is 19 residues. Germline V CDR1 and CDR2: SEHNR, FQNEAQ (reference sequence). With 4 bases clipped from V and 1 base from J, the junction kept 9 bases outside the gene matches. Written as DNA, the CDR3 is TGTGCCAGCAGCTCCCATAGCGGGACTAGCGGGAAGAACACCGGGGAGCTGTTTTTT. This sequence encodes CASSSHSGTSGKNTGELFF.

This clone showed up just a few times. The J gene is TRBJ1-3, the V gene TRBV7-2; D gene uncertain. This CDR3 is built from 14 residues. The ends were cut back, 1 base at V and 0 bases at J, with 4 bases in the middle. CDR1 is SGHTA and CDR2 is FQGNSA in the germline V gene. As DNA, the CDR3 is TGTGCCAGCAGCTTAGTCGACTCTGGAAACACCATATATTTT. This codes for CASSLVDSGNTIYF.

V usage is TRBV7-9 and J usage is TRBJ1-4; no reliable D call. Trimming shortened V by 8 bases and J by 3 bases, and 13 bases separated the two germline ends. Germline V gene lookup returns CDR1 SEHNR and CDR2 FQNEAQ (reference sequence). The CDR3 sequence is 14 residues long. This CDR3 is CASDSLPANEKLFF. Written as DNA, the CDR3 is TGTGCCAGCGATTCCCTTCCTGCTAATGAAAAACTGTTTTTT.

The chain recombines TRBV27 with TRBJ2-2, with D unresolved. This CDR3 has 13 residues. V gave up 3 bases and J gave up 1 base, with 3 bases separating them. Germline V CDR1 and CDR2: MNHEY, SMNVEV (reference sequence). CDR3 amino acids: CASSFGNTGELFF. The DNA for the CDR3 is TGTGCCAGCAGTTTCGGGAACACCGGGGAGCTGTTTTTT.

This rearrangement joins TRBV5-4 to TRBJ1-2; D gene unclear. Germline V gene sequence: CDR1 SGHNT, CDR2 YYREEE (reference sequence). The CDR3 is 13 residues long. V was trimmed by 2 bases and J by 2 bases, leaving 7 bases between them. The CDR3 region is CASSFGENYGYTF. CDR3 nucleotide sequence: TGTGCCAGCAGCTTCGGGGAGAACTATGGCTACACCTTC.

V and J are TRBV7-2 and TRBJ1-2; TRBD1 agrees at 11 bases. In germline, CDR1 is SGHTA, CDR2 FQGNSA. The V and J ends lost 5 bases and 8 bases, in that order; junction bases with no gene match: 13. The CDR3 has 16 amino acids. CDR3 in amino acids: CASSPEPGQGVGGYTF. As DNA, the CDR3 is TGTGCCAGCAGCCCAGAACCGGGACAGGGGGTCGGGGGCTACACCTTC. The full variable domain, rest sourced from reference TRBV7-2 and TRBJ1-2, is GAGVSQSPSNKVTEKGKDVELRCDPISGHTALYWYRQSLGQGLEFLIYFQGNSAPDKSGLPSDRFSAERTGGSVSTLTIQRTQQEDSAVYLCASSPEPGQGVGGYTFGSGTRLTVV.

This chain joins TRBV29-1 and TRBJ2-3; TRBD1 matches at 7 bases. CDR1 and CDR2 (germline): SQVTM, ANQGSEA. The CDR3 loop spans 16 amino acids. Losses at the gene ends were 7 bases for V and 4 bases for J; bases not matched to a gene: 17. The CDR3 protein is CSAKGAIWGMSDTQYF. DNA for the CDR3: TGCAGCGCTAAGGGGGCCATCTGGGGGATGTCAGATACGCAGTATTTT.